A selection of T cell receptor beta chains follows, all from one sample in a study of regulatory T cells in long-lasting Graves disease. TCRdb re-analysed the multiplex PCR reads in MiXCR, keeping a single row per CDR3 protein. The data show around 460,000 distinct CDR3 sequences, about 15% seen once. The sample also formed part of further work on T cells in Graves' hyperthyroidism and ophthalmopathy.

Sequenced here: peripheral blood mononuclear cells (PBMCs), sampled at new diagnosis, from a patient treated with antithyroid drugs. The origin of the receptors is a woman in her 50s with Graves disease. Both conserved end residues are part of each CDR3. D genes are given only for firm matches. Not all rows give a size; the values are once, few, many and, for expanded clones, a class.

V	J	size	D	DNA	CDR3
TRBV10-1	TRBJ2-3	few	-	TGCGCCAGCAGTGAGGGTGGTGCGATGAGGACAGATACGCAGTATTTT	CASSEGGAMRTDTQYF
TRBV7-9	TRBJ1-1	-	-	TGTGCCAGCACCCCGGGACACCTTAACACTGAAGCTTTCTTT	CASTPGHLNTEAFF
TRBV7-6	TRBJ2-3	many	-	TGTGCCAGCAGCTTAGGAGAGGCAGATACGCAGTATTTT	CASSLGEADTQYF
TRBV3-1	TRBJ1-2	many	-	TGTGCCAGCAGCCAACAGGGCGGCTATGGCTACACCTTC	CASSQQGGYGYTF
TRBV9	TRBJ2-5	many	-	TGTGCCAGCAGCGTAGCTGGCTCTAGCGAGACCCAGTACTTC	CASSVAGSSETQYF
TRBV27	TRBJ2-7	many	TRBD2	TGTGCCAGCAGACCCGGACTAGCGGGAGACGAGCAGTACTTC	CASRPGLAGDEQYF
TRBV29-1	TRBJ1-2	many	-	TGCAGCGTTGAAGGACAGAATAACTATGGCTACACCTTC	CSVEGQNNYGYTF
TRBV5-6	TRBJ2-7	-	-	TGTGCCAGCGGATCAGGGGCCTACGAGCAGTACTTC	CASGSGAYEQYF
TRBV28	TRBJ2-3	many	-	TGTGCCAGCAGATACACAGATACGCAGTATTTT	CASRYTDTQYF
TRBV7-8	TRBJ2-4	-	TRBD1	TGTGCCAGCAGCTCCCAAGGGACAGGGAGAAACATTCAGTACTTC	CASSSQGTGRNIQYF